This T cell receptor (beta chain) was recovered during a study of T-cell memory formation after mild COVID-19. Across the study: Largely, TCR clusters stayed within a single donor.

One entry per CDR3 protein results from TCRdb running MiXCR on the 5' RACE reads. Found here are 15,000 or so distinct CDR3 sequences, about 22% of them singletons; the top ten hold around 54%. This clonotype has just one count. The sample comprised PBMCs or a T cell subset sorted from them (not recorded which). The clonotype was recovered from a man aged 18 to 30 who had mild COVID-19 (a few samples of this study predate the infection). Cell type and time point are not known.

This CDR3 reads CASSLAGGRTEAFF. The DNA of the CDR3 is TGTGCCAGCAGCTTAGCAGGGGGCCGCACTGAAGCTTTCTTT. This chain connects TRBV7-9 to TRBJ1-1, with 7 bases aligning to TRBD1. With 0 bases clipped from V and 4 bases from J, the junction kept 2 bases outside the gene matches. The CDR3 has 14 residues. Germline-derived CDR1 and CDR2 are SEHNR and FQNEAQ (reference sequence). The whole variable domain, filled in from reference TRBV7-9 and TRBJ1-1, reads DTGVSQNPRHKITKRGQNVTFRCDPISEHNRLYWYRQTLGQGPEFLTYFQNEAQLEKSRLLSDRFSAERPKGSFSTLEIQRTEQGDSAMYLCASSLAGGRTEAFFGQGTRLTVV.